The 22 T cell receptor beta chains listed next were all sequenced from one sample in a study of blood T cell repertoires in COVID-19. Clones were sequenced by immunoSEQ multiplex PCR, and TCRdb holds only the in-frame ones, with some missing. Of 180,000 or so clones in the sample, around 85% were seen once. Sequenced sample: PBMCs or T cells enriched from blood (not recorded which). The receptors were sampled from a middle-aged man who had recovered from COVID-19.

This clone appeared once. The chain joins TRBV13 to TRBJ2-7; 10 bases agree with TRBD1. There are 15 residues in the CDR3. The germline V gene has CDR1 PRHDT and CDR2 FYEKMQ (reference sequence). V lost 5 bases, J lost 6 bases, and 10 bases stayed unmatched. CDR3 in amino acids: CASSAERTGGIEQYF. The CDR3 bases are TGTGCCAGCAGCGCTGAAAGGACAGGGGGTATCGAGCAGTACTTC.

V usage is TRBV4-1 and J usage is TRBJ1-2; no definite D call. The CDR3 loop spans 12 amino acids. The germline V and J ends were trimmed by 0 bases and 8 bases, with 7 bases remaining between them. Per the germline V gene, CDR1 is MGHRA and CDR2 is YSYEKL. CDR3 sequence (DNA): TGCGCCAGCAGCCAAGAGGCGGGCGGCTACACCTTC. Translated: CASSQEAGGYTF.

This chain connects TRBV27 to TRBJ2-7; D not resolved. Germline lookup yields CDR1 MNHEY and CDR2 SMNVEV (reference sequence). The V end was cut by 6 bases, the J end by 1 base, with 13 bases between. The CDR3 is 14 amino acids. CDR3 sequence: CASRASARSYEQYF. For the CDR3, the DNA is TGTGCCAGCAGAGCGAGTGCACGATCCTACGAGCAGTACTTC.

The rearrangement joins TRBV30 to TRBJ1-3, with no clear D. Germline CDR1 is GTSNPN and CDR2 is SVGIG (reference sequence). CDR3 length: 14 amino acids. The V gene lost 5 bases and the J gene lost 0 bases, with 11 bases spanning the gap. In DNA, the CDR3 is TGTGCCTGGCTGGACTGGGACTCTGGAAACACCATATATTTT. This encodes CAWLDWDSGNTIYF.

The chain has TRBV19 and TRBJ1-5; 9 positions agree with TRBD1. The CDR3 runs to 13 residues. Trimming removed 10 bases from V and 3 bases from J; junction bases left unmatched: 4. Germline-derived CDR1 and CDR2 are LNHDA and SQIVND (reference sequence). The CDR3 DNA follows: TGTGCCACCGACAGGGGGTTCAATCAGCCCCAGCATTTT. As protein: CATDRGFNQPQHF.

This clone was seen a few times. This chain's CDR3 is CAWRPGGTSSYEQYF. The CDR3 bases are TGTGCCTGGAGGCCGGGGGGCACGTCCTCCTACGAGCAGTACTTC. The chain joins TRBV30 to TRBJ2-7; tentatively, D is TRBD2 (7 bases). The V and J ends lost 3 bases and 0 bases respectively, with 15 bases between them. From germline, CDR1 is GTSNPN and CDR2 SVGIG (reference sequence). The CDR3 spans 15 residues.

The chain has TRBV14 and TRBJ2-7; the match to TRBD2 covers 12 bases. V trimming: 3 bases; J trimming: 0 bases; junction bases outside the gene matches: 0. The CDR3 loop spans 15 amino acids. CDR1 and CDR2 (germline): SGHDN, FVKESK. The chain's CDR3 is CASSQTSGSSYEQYF. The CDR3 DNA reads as TGTGCCAGCAGCCAGACTAGCGGGAGCTCCTACGAGCAGTACTTC.

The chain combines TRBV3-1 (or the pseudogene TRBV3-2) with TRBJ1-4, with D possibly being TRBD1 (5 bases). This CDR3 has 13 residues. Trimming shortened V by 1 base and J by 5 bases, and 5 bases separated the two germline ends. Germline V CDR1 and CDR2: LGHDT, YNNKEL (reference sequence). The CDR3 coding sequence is TGTGCCAGCAGCCAAGGACAGAATGAAAAACTGTTTTTT. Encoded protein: CASSQGQNEKLFF.

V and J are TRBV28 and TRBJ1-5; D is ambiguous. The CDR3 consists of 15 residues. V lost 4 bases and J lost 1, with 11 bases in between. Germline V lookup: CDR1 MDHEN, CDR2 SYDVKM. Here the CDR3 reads CASSYRGESNQPQHF. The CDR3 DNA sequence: TGTGCCAGCAGTTACCGAGGAGAAAGCAATCAGCCCCAGCATTTT.

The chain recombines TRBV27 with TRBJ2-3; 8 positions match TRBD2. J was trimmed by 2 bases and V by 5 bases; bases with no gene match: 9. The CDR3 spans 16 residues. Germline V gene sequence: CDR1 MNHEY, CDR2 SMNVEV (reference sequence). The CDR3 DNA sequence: TGTGCCAGCAGTATAAGAAGGCGGGAGGTCACAGATACGCAGTATTTT. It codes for CASSIRRREVTDTQYF.

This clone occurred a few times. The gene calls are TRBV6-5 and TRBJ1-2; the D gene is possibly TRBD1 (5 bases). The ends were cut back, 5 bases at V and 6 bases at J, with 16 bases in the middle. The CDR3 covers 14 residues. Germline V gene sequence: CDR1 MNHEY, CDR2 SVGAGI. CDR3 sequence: CASSTRQGLDGYTF. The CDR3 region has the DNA TGTGCCAGCAGTACGCGTCAGGGACTAGATGGCTACACCTTC.

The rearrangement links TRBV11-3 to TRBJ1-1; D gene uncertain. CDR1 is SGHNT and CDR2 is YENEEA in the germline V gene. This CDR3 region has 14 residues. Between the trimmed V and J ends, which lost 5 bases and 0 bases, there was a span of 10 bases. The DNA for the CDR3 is TGTGCCAGCAGCCCAGGTCCCATGAACACTGAAGCTTTCTTT. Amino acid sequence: CASSPGPMNTEAFF.

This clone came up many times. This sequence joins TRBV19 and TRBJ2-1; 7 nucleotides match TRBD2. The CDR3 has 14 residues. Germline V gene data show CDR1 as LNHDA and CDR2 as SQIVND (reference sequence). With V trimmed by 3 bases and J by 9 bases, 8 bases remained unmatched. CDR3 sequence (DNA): TGTGCCAGTAGTATTCAAGCGGGATCGTTTGAGCAGTTCTTC. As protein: CASSIQAGSFEQFF.

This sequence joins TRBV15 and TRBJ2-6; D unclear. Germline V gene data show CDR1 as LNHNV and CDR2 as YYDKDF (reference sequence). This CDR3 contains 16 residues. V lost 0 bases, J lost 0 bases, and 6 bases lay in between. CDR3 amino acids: CATSRDLSSGANVLTF. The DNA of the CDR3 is TGTGCCACCAGCAGAGATCTCAGCTCTGGGGCCAACGTCCTGACTTTC.

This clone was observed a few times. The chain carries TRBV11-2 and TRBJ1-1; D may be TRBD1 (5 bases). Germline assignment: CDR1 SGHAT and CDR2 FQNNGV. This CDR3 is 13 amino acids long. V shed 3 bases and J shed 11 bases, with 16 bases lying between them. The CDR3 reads CASSLNDRVAAFF. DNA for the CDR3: TGTGCCAGCAGCTTGAATGACAGAGTGGCGGCTTTCTTT.

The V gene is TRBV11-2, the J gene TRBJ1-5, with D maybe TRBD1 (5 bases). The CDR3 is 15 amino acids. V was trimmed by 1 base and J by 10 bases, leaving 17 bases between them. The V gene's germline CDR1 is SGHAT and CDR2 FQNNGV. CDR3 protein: CASSLGSLGGAPQHF. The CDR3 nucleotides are TGTGCCAGCAGCTTAGGGTCCCTGGGCGGGGCTCCCCAGCATTTT. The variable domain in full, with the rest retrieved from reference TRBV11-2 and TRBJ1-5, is EAGVAQSPRYKIIEKRQSVAFWCNPISGHATLYWYQQILGQGPKLLIQFQNNGVVDDSQLPKDRFSAERLKGVDSTLKIQPAKLEDSAVYLCASSLGSLGGAPQHFGDGTRLSIL.

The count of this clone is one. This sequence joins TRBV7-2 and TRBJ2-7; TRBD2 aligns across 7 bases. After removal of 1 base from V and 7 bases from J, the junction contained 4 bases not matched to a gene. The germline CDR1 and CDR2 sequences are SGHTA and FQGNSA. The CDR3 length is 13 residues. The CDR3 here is CASSLGAGGEQYF. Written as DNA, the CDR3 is TGTGCCAGCAGCTTAGGGGCCGGGGGGGAGCAGTACTTC.

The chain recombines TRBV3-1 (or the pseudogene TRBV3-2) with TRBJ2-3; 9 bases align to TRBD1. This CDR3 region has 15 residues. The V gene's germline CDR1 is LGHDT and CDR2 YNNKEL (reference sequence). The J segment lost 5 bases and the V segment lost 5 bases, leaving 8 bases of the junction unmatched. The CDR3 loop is CASSAPGQGRDTQYF. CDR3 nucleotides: TGTGCCAGCAGCGCTCCGGGACAGGGAAGAGATACGCAGTATTTT.

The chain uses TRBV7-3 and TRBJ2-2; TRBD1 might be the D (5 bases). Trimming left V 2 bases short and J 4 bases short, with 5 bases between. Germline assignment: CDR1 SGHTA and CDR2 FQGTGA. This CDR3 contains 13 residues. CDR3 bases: TGTGCCAGCAGCTTACAGGGCACCGGGGAGCTGTTTTTT. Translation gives CASSLQGTGELFF.

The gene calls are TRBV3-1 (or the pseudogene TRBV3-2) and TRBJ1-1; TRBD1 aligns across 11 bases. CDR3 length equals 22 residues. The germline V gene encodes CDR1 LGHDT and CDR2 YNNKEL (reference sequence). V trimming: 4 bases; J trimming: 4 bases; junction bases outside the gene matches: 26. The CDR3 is CASSPPFFFRAGQGGESTEAFF. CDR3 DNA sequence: TGTGCCAGCAGCCCCCCGTTCTTCTTTAGGGCGGGACAGGGGGGAGAGAGCACTGAAGCTTTCTTT.

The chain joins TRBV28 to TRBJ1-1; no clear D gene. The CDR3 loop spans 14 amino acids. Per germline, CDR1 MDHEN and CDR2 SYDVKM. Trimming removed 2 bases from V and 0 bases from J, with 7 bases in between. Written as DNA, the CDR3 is TGTGCCAGCAGTTTACTAACCCTGAACACTGAAGCTTTCTTT. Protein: CASSLLTLNTEAFF.

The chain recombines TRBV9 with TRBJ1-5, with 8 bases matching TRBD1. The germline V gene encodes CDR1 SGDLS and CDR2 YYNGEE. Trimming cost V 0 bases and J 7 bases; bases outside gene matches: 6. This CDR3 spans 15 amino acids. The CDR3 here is CASSVAGGLGQPQHF. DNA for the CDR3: TGTGCCAGCAGCGTAGCAGGGGGCCTAGGGCAGCCCCAGCATTTT.